The rows below give T cell receptor beta chains drawn from one sample of a study of blood T cell repertoires in COVID-19. The repertoire was sequenced with immunoSEQ multiplex PCR; TCRdb's copy has only in-frame clones and lacks some. Of about 62,000 clones in the sample, 70% to 90% were seen once. The sequenced material came from peripheral blood. These receptors all stem from a woman of 80 years or more with acute or convalescent COVID-19. CDR3s include the opening cysteine and the closing phenylalanine or tryptophan. The D gene is left open where the match is weak. The size of a clone is reported for some rows only, either as once, few or many, or as a class for expanded clones.

j_call | d_call | clone_size | cdr3_length | v_call | cdr3_aa | cdr3_nt
TRBJ1-1 | NA | NA | 14 | TRBV7-2 | CASSPIAVGTEAFF | TGTGCCAGCAGCCCAATAGCGGTCGGCACTGAAGCTTTCTTT
TRBJ2-7 | NA | NA | 13 | TRBV10-2 | CASSRELASEQYF | TGCGCCAGCAGCCGGGAGCTAGCCAGCGAGCAGTACTTC
TRBJ2-7 | TRBD1 | NA | 13 | TRBV18 | CASSSGTAYEQYF | TGTGCCAGCTCATCCGGGACAGCGTACGAGCAGTACTTC
TRBJ2-1 | NA | NA | 14 | TRBV3-1/TRBV3-2 | CASSQIPMYNEQFF | TGTGCCAGCAGCCAAATCCCAATGTACAATGAGCAGTTCTTC
TRBJ2-2 | TRBD2 | NA | 15 | TRBV10-3 | CAISPLAEITGELFF | TGTGCCATCAGTCCACTAGCGGAGATCACCGGGGAGCTGTTTTTT
TRBJ1-4 | NA | NA | 15 | TRBV5-1 | CASSWAFNRGEKLFF | TGCGCCAGCAGCTGGGCCTTCAACCGGGGTGAAAAACTGTTTTTT
TRBJ2-5 | TRBD1 | once | 14 | TRBV7-2 | CASSQQGAGETQYF | TGTGCCAGCAGCCAACAGGGGGCAGGGGAGACCCAGTACTTC
TRBJ1-4 | NA | NA | 13 | TRBV29-1 | CSVARGTNEKLFF | TGCAGCGTTGCCAGGGGTACTAATGAAAAACTGTTTTTT
TRBJ1-1 | NA | NA | 13 | TRBV28 | CASSLRVRGEAFF | TGTGCCAGCAGTTTACGGGTTCGCGGTGAAGCTTTCTTT
TRBJ2-7 | NA | NA | 13 | TRBV2 | CASKATYLYEQYF | TGTGCCAGCAAAGCTACTTACCTCTACGAGCAGTACTTC
TRBJ2-5 | NA | NA | 14 | TRBV7-2 | CASSLKSYQETQYF | TGTGCCAGCAGCTTAAAAAGCTATCAAGAGACCCAGTACTTC
TRBJ2-7 | NA | once | 12 | TRBV24-1 | CATSALTGEQYF | TGTGCCACCAGTGCACTAACGGGCGAGCAGTACTTC
TRBJ1-1 | NA | NA | 13 | TRBV9 | CASSGVKLTEAFF | TGTGCCAGCAGCGGAGTAAAGCTCACTGAAGCTTTCTTT
TRBJ1-6 | NA | once | 16 | TRBV5-6 | CASSSLRVAGNSPLHF | TGTGCCAGCAGCTCCCTGCGGGTCGCAGGCAATTCACCCCTCCACTTT
TRBJ1-3 | TRBD1 | once | 14 | TRBV5-5 | CASSQGQGQNTIYF | TGTGCCAGCAGCCAGGGACAGGGCCAAAACACCATATATTTT
TRBJ1-1 | TRBD1 | NA | 16 | TRBV5-1 | CASSGWTGGMNTEAFF | TGCGCCAGCAGCGGGTGGACAGGGGGCATGAACACTGAAGCTTTCTTT
TRBJ1-2 | NA | NA | 14 | TRBV28 | CASSLPGMSYGYTF | TGTGCCAGCAGTTTGCCAGGGATGTCCTATGGCTACACCTTC
TRBJ2-1 | TRBD2 | NA | 19 | TRBV10-3 | CAISVGRLAGGPSYNEQFF | TGTGCCATCAGTGTGGGAAGGCTAGCGGGAGGGCCCTCCTACAATGAGCAGTTCTTC